The 5 T cell receptor beta chains presented below share a single source sample, sequenced in a study of Graves' ophthalmopathy and Graves' hyperthyroidism. Investigators amplified TCR beta CDR3 regions from RNA transcripts. In the first round, RT-PCR was carried out with HTBI primers, and a multiplex PCR formed the second round. Each CDR3 protein gets one entry after TCRdb re-called the multiplex PCR reads with MiXCR. The repertoire consists of more than 15,000 distinct CDR3 sequences, with more than 45% occurring once and the leading ten covering about 25%. Sequenced sample: peripheral blood. Receptor source: a woman aged 40 to 50 with stable Graves' hyperthyroidism.

This clonotype was seen at least ten times. The V call is TRBV6-4, the J call TRBJ1-6; the D gene is possibly TRBD1 (6 bases). CDR3 size: 15 residues. CDR1 and CDR2 (germline): MRHNA, SNTAGT. Trimming left V 6 bases short and J 7 bases short, with 16 bases between. The chain's CDR3 is CASSSSGAENSPLHF. CDR3 DNA sequence: TGTGCCAGCAGCAGCTCGGGGGCCGAGAATTCACCCCTCCACTTT.

In its sample, this clonotype ranks as medium-sized. The CDR3 bases are TGCAGCGGGAAGGTGACAACTAGCACAGATACGCAGTATTTT. Its translation: CSGKVTTSTDTQYF. The chain carries TRBV29-1 and TRBJ2-3; D remains ambiguous. This CDR3 comprises 14 residues. The germline V and J ends were trimmed by 7 bases and 0 bases, with 14 bases remaining between them. The V gene's germline CDR1 is SQVTM and CDR2 ANQGSEA.

This clonotype came up a few times. V is TRBV30 and J is TRBJ2-7; 9 bases are shared with TRBD1. Trimming removed 5 bases from V and 6 bases from J; junction bases left unmatched: 8. The CDR3 covers 13 residues. Germline CDR1 is GTSNPN and CDR2 is SVGIG (reference sequence). Here the CDR3 reads CAWAAGQGAEQYF. The CDR3 nucleotides are TGTGCCTGGGCGGCGGGACAGGGCGCCGAGCAGTACTTC.

Of note for this clonotype: A much larger clonotype is one base distant, so this may be a read error. The chain recombines TRBV11-3 with TRBJ2-7, with D possibly matching TRBD2 (5 bases). Between the trimmed V and J ends, which lost 2 bases and 4 bases, there was a span of 9 bases. Germline values: CDR1 SGHNT, CDR2 YENEEA. The CDR3 runs to 13 residues. CDR3 protein: CASSLSSLYEQYF. DNA for the CDR3: TGTGCCAGCAGCTTATCTAGCCTATACGAGCAGTACTTC.

The J gene is TRBJ1-1, the V gene TRBV2, with D hard to call. V was shortened by 0 bases and J by 5 bases, with 7 bases between the two germline ends. The CDR3 has 13 residues. Germline V gene sequence: CDR1 SNHLY, CDR2 FYNNEI. DNA of the CDR3: TGTGCCAGCAGTGAAGCGCTGAGGACTGAAGCTTTCTTT. As protein: CASSEALRTEAFF.